Presented here are 16 T cell receptor beta chains from one specimen sequenced in a study of CDR3 diversity in severe acne. TCRdb reprocessed the PCR reads with MiXCR, giving one entry per CDR3 protein. The table has 84,000 or so distinct CDR3 sequences, 48% seen once; the top ten hold around a tenth. Specimen: blood. The receptors stem from a male donor in good health, serving as a control.

A few counts support this clonotype. The chain couples TRBV7-9 to TRBJ1-1, with 7 nucleotides matching TRBD1. V trimming: 7 bases; J trimming: 1 base; junction bases outside the gene matches: 6. Germline loops: CDR1 SEHNR, CDR2 FQNEAQ (reference sequence). The CDR3 runs 14 residues. CDR3: CASTPGQKNTEAFF. The CDR3 bases are TGTGCCAGCACCCCGGGACAGAAGAACACTGAAGCTTTCTTT. The full variable domain, its missing parts supplied by reference TRBV7-9 and TRBJ1-1, is DTGVSQNPRHKITKRGQNVTFRCDPISEHNRLYWYRQTLGQGPEFLTYFQNEAQLEKSRLLSDRFSAERPKGSFSTLEIQRTEQGDSAMYLCASTPGQKNTEAFFGQGTRLTVV.

In this sample, this clonotype is medium-sized. The J gene is TRBJ2-2, the V gene TRBV6-4; TRBD1 is a possible D gene (5 bases). V was pared by 2 bases and J by 6 bases, with 16 bases between. The CDR3 totals 16 residues. The germline V gene has CDR1 MRHNA and CDR2 SNTAGT. CDR3 sequence reads: CASSDHPGQEAGELFF. CDR3 in DNA: TGTGCCAGCAGTGACCATCCCGGACAAGAAGCCGGGGAGCTGTTTTTT.

This clonotype came up a few times. One junction end disagrees with the germline gene, perhaps due to a read error. The chain combines TRBV13 with TRBJ2-7; D possibly matches TRBD1 or TRBD2 (6 bases each). Germline CDR1 and CDR2: PRHDT and FYEKMQ (reference sequence). CDR3 length: 13 residues. The CDR3 here is CASSLGGFDEQYF. As DNA, the CDR3 is TGTGCCAGCAGCCTAGGGGGGTTTGACGAGCAGTACTTC.

The chain has TRBV24-1 and TRBJ1-2, with 8 bases that match TRBD1. V was clipped by 9 bases and J by 8 bases; unmatched bases: 10. Germline-derived CDR1 and CDR2 are KGHDR and SFDVKD. The CDR3 is made up of 13 amino acids. The CDR3 nucleotides read TGTGCCACCTTATGGCGGGACAGGTTGGGCTACACCTTC. The encoded protein is CATLWRDRLGYTF.

This clonotype was seen once. The genes are TRBV9 and TRBJ1-3; D not resolved. Germline lookup yields CDR1 SGDLS and CDR2 YYNGEE. The CDR3 runs to 16 residues. Trimming pared 0 bases from V and 8 bases from J, leaving 18 bases between. The CDR3 region has the DNA TGTGCCAGCAGCGTAGAGGCGGAATACTATGGCTACACCATATATTTT. Its protein is CASSVEAEYYGYTIYF.

This clonotype was picked up one time. The chain is built from TRBV5-1 and TRBJ1-6; perhaps TRBD1 as D (6 bases). CDR3 length: 16 amino acids. CDR1 is SGHRS and CDR2 is YFSETQ in the germline V gene. V was shortened by 1 base and J by 15 bases, with 23 bases between the two germline ends. DNA of the CDR3: TGCGCCAGCAGCTTGATCCAGGGGACGAGTAATTTACTCCTCCACTTT. Translating gives CASSLIQGTSNLLLHF.

The gene calls are TRBV10-3 and TRBJ1-2; no reliable D call. Germline assignment: CDR1 ENHRY and CDR2 SYGVKD. The CDR3 contains 14 residues. V lost 4 bases and J 3 bases, leaving 12 bases between the germline ends. The CDR3 loop is CAISVQAVDYGYTF. The CDR3 region has the DNA TGTGCCATCAGTGTTCAGGCTGTAGACTATGGCTACACCTTC.

The chain joins TRBV5-1 to TRBJ2-3; D is uncertain. CDR1 and CDR2 (germline): SGHRS, YFSETQ. The ends were cut back, 0 bases at V and 2 bases at J, with 10 bases in the middle. The length of the CDR3 is 15 residues. CDR3 DNA: TGCGCCAGCAGCTTGGCCGTAACACTCACAGATACGCAGTATTTT. Amino acids: CASSLAVTLTDTQYF. The full variable domain, with the rest looked up from reference TRBV5-1 and TRBJ2-3, is KAGVTQTPRYLIKTRGQQVTLSCSPISGHRSVSWYQQTPGQGLQFLFEYFSETQRNKGNFPGRFSGRQFSNSRSEMNVSTLELGDSALYLCASSLAVTLTDTQYFGPGTRLTVL.

By share of the sample, this clonotype is medium-sized. This chain connects TRBV7-3 to TRBJ2-7; D is ambiguous. This CDR3 spans 13 amino acids. V lost 2 bases and J 6 bases, leaving 11 bases between the germline ends. The V gene's germline CDR1 is SGHTA and CDR2 FQGTGA. The CDR3 spells CASSLFSSGEQYF. The CDR3 DNA reads as TGTGCCAGCAGCTTATTCAGTTCTGGCGAGCAGTACTTC.

V and J are TRBV29-1 and TRBJ1-1; TRBD1 might be the D (5 bases). Germline CDR1 is SQVTM and CDR2 is ANQGSEA. Trimming took off 3 bases at V and 3 bases at J, with 11 bases between the two ends. This CDR3 is 13 amino acids long. In DNA form, the CDR3 reads TGCAGCGTTGAGAAGGGGTCGGACACTGAAGCTTTCTTT. Translation gives CSVEKGSDTEAFF.

The chain joins TRBV20-1 to TRBJ2-7; 8 nucleotides align to TRBD2. V dropped 3 bases and J dropped 4; count of bases not matched to a gene: 11. The CDR3 spans 15 residues. Germline CDR1 and CDR2: DFQATT and SNEGSKA (reference sequence). CDR3: CSARVGDGRGYEQYF. The CDR3, as DNA: TGCAGTGCTAGGGTGGGTGACGGGAGGGGTTACGAGCAGTACTTC.

The sample holds many counts of this clonotype. The V gene is TRBV6-1, the J gene TRBJ1-2; maybe TRBD1 (5 bases). The CDR3 has 13 amino acids. V lost 7 bases, J lost 6 bases, and 15 bases lay in between. CDR1 is MNHNS and CDR2 is SASEGT in the germline V gene. CDR3 sequence (DNA): TGTGCCAGCACCGTCAGGGCGGTCGATGGCTACACCTTC. Translation gives CASTVRAVDGYTF.

This clonotype was seen more than once but under ten times. This rearrangement joins TRBV2 to TRBJ1-5, with D possibly matching TRBD1 (6 bases). Germline lookup yields CDR1 SNHLY and CDR2 FYNNEI. Trimming pared 8 bases from V and 8 bases from J, leaving 10 bases between. The CDR3 runs 11 residues. CDR3 DNA: TGTGCCAGCGGGGGGGCGAAGCCCCAGCATTTT. Its translation: CASGGAKPQHF.

This clonotype was observed many times. V usage is TRBV5-6 and J usage is TRBJ1-4; TRBD1 matches at 9 bases. The CDR3 spans 15 residues. V lost 3 bases, J lost 6 bases, and 6 bases stayed unmatched. Germline-derived CDR1 and CDR2 are SGHDT and YYEEEE. CDR3 nucleotides: TGTGCCAGCAGCTGGGGAACAGGGGGCGATGAAAAACTGTTTTTT. Residues: CASSWGTGGDEKLFF.

Note on this clonotype: The junction does not match germline at one end; this may be a read error. The chain carries TRBV29-1 and TRBJ1-3, with a tentative D call TRBD1 (6 bases). The CDR3 totals 12 residues. Looked up from germline, CDR1 is SQVTM and CDR2 is ANQGSEA. CDR3 coding DNA: TGCAGCGGACAGGTCTCTGGAAGCACCATATATTTT. This sequence encodes CSGQVSGSTIYF.

This clonotype showed up just a few times. The rearrangement links TRBV2 to TRBJ1-1, with D tentatively TRBD1 (5 bases). V gave up 3 bases and J gave up 4 bases, with 9 bases separating them. Germline CDR1 is SNHLY and CDR2 is FYNNEI. The CDR3 is 13 amino acids. This CDR3 is CASSDRVGTEAFF. For the CDR3, the DNA is TGTGCCAGCAGTGACAGGGTAGGCACTGAAGCTTTCTTT. The entire variable domain, with the rest obtained from reference TRBV2 and TRBJ1-1, is as follows: EPEVTQTPSHQVTQMGQEVILRCVPISNHLYFYWYRQILGQKVEFLVSFYNNEISEKSEIFDDQFSVERPDGSNFTLKIRSTKLEDSAMYFCASSDRVGTEAFFGQGTRLTVV.